This TCR beta chain was captured by sequencing in a study of T cell repertoires in ileal Crohn's disease. Looking at the study overall: Operated complications were stricturing disease (around 61%) and penetrating disease (around 39%).

Study findings and constraints: Mucosal expansions were suggested to be mainly CD8 T cells. Every patient over 26.8% clonality showed endoscopic recurrence.

Using immunoSEQ multiplex PCR, the repertoire was profiled, and TCRdb retains in-frame clones only, with some absent. The sample holds 14,000 or so clones, 78% seen once. The CDR3 has 13 residues. Germline V gene lookup returns CDR1 GTSNPN and CDR2 SVGIG (reference sequence). Trimming removed 2 bases at V and 4 bases at J, with 12 bases between. As for this clone: The antigen is unknown.

J is TRBJ2-7 and V is TRBV30, with D hard to call. This TCR was recovered from an adult with Crohn's disease. Sequencing was performed on ileal tissue. The CDR3 DNA sequence: TGTGCCTGGAGTCTCGGTTCTGTTTACGAGCAGTACTTC. This translates into CAWSLGSVYEQYF.